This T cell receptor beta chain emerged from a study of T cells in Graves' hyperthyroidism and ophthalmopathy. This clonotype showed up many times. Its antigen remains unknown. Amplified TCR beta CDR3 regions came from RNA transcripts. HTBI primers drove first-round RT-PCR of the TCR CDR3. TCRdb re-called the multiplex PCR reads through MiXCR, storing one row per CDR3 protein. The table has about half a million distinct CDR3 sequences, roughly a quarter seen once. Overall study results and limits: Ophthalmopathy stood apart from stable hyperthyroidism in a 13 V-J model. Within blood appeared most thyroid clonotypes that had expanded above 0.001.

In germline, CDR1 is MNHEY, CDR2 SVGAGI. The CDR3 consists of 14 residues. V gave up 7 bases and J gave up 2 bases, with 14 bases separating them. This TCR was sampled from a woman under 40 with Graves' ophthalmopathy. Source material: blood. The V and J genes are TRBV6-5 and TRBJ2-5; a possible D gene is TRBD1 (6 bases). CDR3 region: CASIKGVGQETQYF. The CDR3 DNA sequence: TGTGCCAGCATCAAGGGGGTAGGGCAAGAGACCCAGTACTTC.